The 27 T cell receptor beta chains below all came from one sample that was sequenced in a study of T cells after yellow fever vaccination. TCRdb reprocessed the 5' RACE reads with MiXCR, giving one entry per CDR3 protein. The sample shows hundreds of thousands of distinct CDR3 sequences, around 16% of them seen only once. The sample consisted of PBMCs, taken more than 4 days after the first yellow fever vaccination. These receptors all stem from a man between 18 and 29 years old who received the YFV17D yellow fever vaccine.

This clonotype was detected ten times or more. The rearrangement joins TRBV4-3 to TRBJ2-6; D gene ambiguous. This CDR3 contains 14 residues. CDR1 is LGHNA and CDR2 is YSLEER in the germline V gene. Trimming pared 5 bases from V and 0 bases from J, leaving 5 bases between. CDR3 region: CASSGLSGANVLTF. As DNA, the CDR3 is TGCGCCAGCAGCGGGCTCTCTGGGGCCAACGTCCTGACTTTC.

With respect to this clonotype: Its ends do not fully match the called genes, so a read error is possible. V and J are TRBV2 and TRBJ2-5, with D perhaps TRBD1 or TRBD2 (7 bases each). The CDR3 spans 14 residues. CDR1 SNHLY and CDR2 FYNNEI come from the germline V gene. The CDR3 spells CASSLQGRGKTKYF. The CDR3 bases are TGTGCCAGCAGCTTACAGGGGAGGGGTAAGACCAAGTACTTC. Combining the CDR3 with reference TRBV2 and TRBJ2-5 gives the whole variable domain EPEVTQTPSHQVTQMGQEVILRCVPISNHLYFYWYRQILGQKVEFLVSFYNNEISEKSEIFDDQFSVERPDGSNFTLKIRSTKLEDSAMYFCASSLQGRGKTKYFGPGTRLLVL.

This clonotype was counted ten times or more. V and J are TRBV4-1 and TRBJ2-1; D ambiguous. V lost 4 bases and J lost 7, with 14 bases in between. Germline V gene lookup returns CDR1 MGHRA and CDR2 YSYEKL. The CDR3 extends over 14 amino acids. The DNA of the CDR3 is TGCGCCAGCAGCCTCGGACCCGGCAGGAATGAGCAGTTCTTC. Translating it yields CASSLGPGRNEQFF.

There are a few counts of this clonotype. This chain connects TRBV12-3 or TRBV12-4 to TRBJ2-1; D may match TRBD1 or TRBD2 (5 bases each). Trimming took off 5 bases at V and 3 bases at J, with 14 bases between the two ends. CDR3 length equals 15 residues. CDR3 loop: CASSLRDADYNEQFF. DNA of the CDR3: TGTGCCAGCAGTCTCCGGGACGCAGACTACAATGAGCAGTTCTTC.

Written as DNA, the CDR3 is TGCAGCGTTTCGCTTTCCGCGGGTTACGAGACCCAGTACTTC. This gives the protein CSVSLSAGYETQYF. The chain couples TRBV29-1 to TRBJ2-5; a possible D gene is TRBD2 (5 bases). CDR1 and CDR2 (germline): SQVTM, ANQGSEA. This CDR3 is 14 amino acids long. The V and J ends lost 5 bases and 5 bases respectively, with 18 bases between them.

This chain connects TRBV18 to TRBJ1-1; the D gene is possibly TRBD1 (6 bases). The V and J ends lost 3 bases and 4 bases respectively, with 18 bases between them. This CDR3 contains 16 residues. Germline CDR1 KGHSH, CDR2 LQKENI. The CDR3 DNA is TGTGCCAGCTCACCGAGAGAACAGGGAATCGGCACTGAAGCTTTCTTT. This encodes CASSPREQGIGTEAFF. Drawing the rest from reference TRBV18 and TRBJ1-1, the complete variable domain is NAGVMQNPRHLVRRRGQEARLRCSPMKGHSHVYWYRQLPEEGLKFMVYLQKENIIDESGMPKERFSAEFPKEGPSILRIQQVVRGDSAAYFCASSPREQGIGTEAFFGQGTRLTVV.

The chain recombines TRBV7-9 with TRBJ1-1; D possibly corresponds to TRBD1 (5 bases). Germline V gene lookup returns CDR1 SEHNR and CDR2 FQNEAQ (reference sequence). V was clipped by 4 bases and J by 0 bases, with 12 bases between them. This CDR3 spans 15 amino acids. The CDR3 loop is CASSSVGGLNTEAFF. The DNA for the CDR3 is TGTGCCAGCAGCTCGGTCGGGGGACTGAACACTGAAGCTTTCTTT.

The DNA for the CDR3 is TGTGCCACGAAAGTGTGGCAGAGTGTGACCCAGTACTTC. Translation: CATKVWQSVTQYF. V usage is TRBV6-1 and J usage is TRBJ2-5; D is uncertain. This CDR3 region has 13 residues. With 10 bases removed from V and 7 bases from J, the gap between germline ends came to 19 bases. The germline V gene encodes CDR1 MNHNS and CDR2 SASEGT.

This sequence joins TRBV28 and TRBJ1-2, with D unresolved. V lost 6 bases, J lost 0 bases, and 17 bases lay in between. This CDR3 spans 16 amino acids. Germline assignment: CDR1 MDHEN and CDR2 SYDVKM. CDR3: CASSPIGQDANYGYTF. The CDR3 nucleotides are TGTGCCAGCAGCCCCATAGGTCAAGACGCTAACTATGGCTACACCTTC.

The chain recombines TRBV7-9 with TRBJ1-5; D is undetermined. Trimming removed 2 bases from V and 2 bases from J, with 13 bases in between. This CDR3 contains 16 residues. CDR1 is SEHNR and CDR2 is FQNEAQ in the germline V gene (reference sequence). The CDR3 region has the DNA TGTGCCAGCAGCTTAACGGGCAGTGCCGGCAATCAGCCCCAGCATTTT. Translation gives CASSLTGSAGNQPQHF. Together with reference TRBV7-9 and TRBJ1-5, the CDR3 gives the full variable domain: DTGVSQNPRHKITKRGQNVTFRCDPISEHNRLYWYRQTLGQGPEFLTYFQNEAQLEKSRLLSDRFSAERPKGSFSTLEIQRTEQGDSAMYLCASSLTGSAGNQPQHFGDGTRLSIL.

This clonotype was detected only a few times. The chain carries TRBV12-3 or TRBV12-4 and TRBJ2-4; D remains unclear. The germline V and J ends were trimmed by 6 bases and 6 bases, with 12 bases remaining between them. The CDR3 is 13 amino acids. In DNA form, the CDR3 reads TGTGCCAGCAGCCTACGGTCCGGAAACATTCAGTACTTC. Translated: CASSLRSGNIQYF.

The table lists this clonotype with many counts. The genes are TRBV12-3 or TRBV12-4 and TRBJ2-1, with D possibly matching TRBD2 (6 bases). Trimming removed 3 bases at V and 4 bases at J, with 10 bases between. CDR3 length: 14 residues. CDR3 protein: CASSLLGGYNEQFF. CDR3 sequence (DNA): TGTGCCAGCAGTTTGCTGGGGGGTTACAATGAGCAGTTCTTC.

The genes are TRBV5-1 and TRBJ2-5, with 9 bases lining up with TRBD2. V dropped 5 bases and J dropped 3; count of bases not matched to a gene: 5. This CDR3 is built from 14 residues. Germline CDR1 is SGHRS and CDR2 is YFSETQ. The CDR3 sequence is CASRTSGREETQYF. The DNA of the CDR3 is TGCGCCAGCAGGACTAGCGGCCGAGAAGAGACCCAGTACTTC.

This sequence joins TRBV5-1 and TRBJ2-7; TRBD1 matches 8 bases. CDR1 is SGHRS, CDR2 YFSETQ, per germline. The CDR3 runs 13 residues. V lost 4 bases to trimming and J lost 9 bases; unmatched junction nucleotides: 9. The CDR3 DNA sequence: TGCGCCAGCAGCGACGCCCCGGGACAGGTGCAGTACTTC. Amino acid sequence: CASSDAPGQVQYF.

The rearrangement links TRBV4-1 to TRBJ2-3; 10 bases align to TRBD1. With 2 bases clipped from V and 2 bases from J, the junction kept 10 bases outside the gene matches. This CDR3 is 18 amino acids long. Germline loops: CDR1 MGHRA, CDR2 YSYEKL. The CDR3 sequence: CASSQRTGGNQFTDTQYF. The CDR3 bases are TGCGCCAGCAGCCAAAGGACAGGGGGGAACCAATTCACAGATACGCAGTATTTT.

This clonotype came up a few times. The rearrangement joins TRBV7-9 to TRBJ1-4; no clear D. V was shortened by 0 bases and J by 3 bases, with 8 bases between the two germline ends. The CDR3 spans 15 residues. Germline loops: CDR1 SEHNR, CDR2 FQNEAQ (reference sequence). The CDR3 region has the DNA TGTGCCAGCAGCTTAGCGCGGCAGGCTAATGAAAAACTGTTTTTT. It is translated as CASSLARQANEKLFF.

V and J are TRBV7-6 and TRBJ2-7; D perhaps matches TRBD1 (6 bases). In germline, CDR1 is SGHVS, CDR2 FNYEAQ. The V end lost 5 bases, the J end lost 2 bases, and 10 bases lay between the germline ends. The CDR3 extends over 13 amino acids. The CDR3 region is CASSLQGPYEQYV. The CDR3 nucleotides are TGTGCCAGCAGCCTACAGGGACCCTACGAGCAGTACGTC.

The rearrangement joins TRBV6-1 to TRBJ2-7; D possibly corresponds to TRBD1 (8 bases). The length of the CDR3 is 15 residues. The germline V and J ends were trimmed by 5 bases and 7 bases, with 21 bases remaining between them. Germline lookup yields CDR1 MNHNS and CDR2 SASEGT. The CDR3 DNA is TGTGCCAGCAGTACAGGGGGGGGTGTAGGAGGGGAGCAGTACTTC. Translating gives CASSTGGGVGGEQYF.

V gene TRBV11-2 combines with J gene TRBJ1-2, with TRBD1 identical over 7 bases. The CDR3 consists of 14 residues. CDR1 is SGHAT and CDR2 is FQNNGV in the germline V gene. V trimming: 7 bases; J trimming: 4 bases; junction bases outside the gene matches: 9. The CDR3 sequence is CASTPGAGGYGYTF. CDR3 coding DNA: TGTGCCAGCACCCCGGGGGCAGGGGGCTATGGCTACACCTTC.

This chain links TRBV18 with TRBJ2-3, with 9 bases lining up with TRBD2. The length of the CDR3 is 17 residues. With 5 bases clipped from V and 2 bases from J, the junction kept 11 bases outside the gene matches. Germline V gene sequence: CDR1 KGHSH, CDR2 LQKENI. The CDR3 reads CASSSNRLAAFTDTQYF. The CDR3 DNA is TGTGCCAGCTCATCCAATAGACTAGCGGCCTTCACAGATACGCAGTATTTT.

This clonotype was seen more than once but under ten times. The chain carries TRBV20-1 and TRBJ2-1; D is possibly TRBD2 (5 bases). Germline V gives CDR1 DFQATT, CDR2 SNEGSKA (reference sequence). This CDR3 is 11 amino acids long. V dropped 6 bases and J dropped 9 bases, with 12 bases sitting between them. The CDR3 DNA sequence: TGCAGTGCCACCCCCCGGGGTGAGCAGTTCTTC. It translates to CSATPRGEQFF.

The V call is TRBV20-1, the J call TRBJ1-1; D is undetermined. The germline V gene has CDR1 DFQATT and CDR2 SNEGSKA (reference sequence). This CDR3 spans 13 amino acids. V lost 3 bases and J 2 bases, leaving 10 bases between the germline ends. CDR3 loop: CSARRRQNTEAFF. The CDR3 DNA reads as TGCAGTGCTAGGAGAAGACAAAACACTGAAGCTTTCTTT.

V gene TRBV4-1 combines with J gene TRBJ2-3, with D perhaps TRBD1 (5 bases). The CDR3 is 14 residues long. The V end lost 6 bases, the J end lost 0 bases, and 10 bases lay between the germline ends. Per the germline V gene, CDR1 is MGHRA and CDR2 is YSYEKL. CDR3 amino acids: CASRFPGSTDTQYF. The DNA of the CDR3 is TGCGCCAGCAGGTTTCCAGGGAGCACAGATACGCAGTATTTT.

The table lists this clonotype with a few counts. J is TRBJ2-2 and V is TRBV6-2 or TRBV6-3, with D perhaps TRBD1 or TRBD2 (5 bases each). The CDR3 totals 13 residues. From germline, CDR1 is MNHEY and CDR2 SVGEGT. Trimming left V 11 bases short and J 2 bases short, with 12 bases between. Written as DNA, the CDR3 is TGTGCCGTCCGGGACCGTAACACCGGGGAGCTGTTTTTT. It specifies CAVRDRNTGELFF.

The CDR3 sequence: CASSYPSGGITEAFF. The CDR3 nucleotides are TGTGCCAGCAGTTATCCTTCAGGGGGGATTACTGAAGCTTTCTTT. This rearrangement joins TRBV6-5 to TRBJ1-1; 7 nucleotides align to TRBD1. V lost 3 bases and J lost 5; bases outside the gene matches: 9. CDR1 and CDR2 (germline): MNHEY, SVGAGI. This CDR3 region has 15 residues.

The V call is TRBV7-9, the J call TRBJ1-1; possibly TRBD1 for D (6 bases). This CDR3 contains 15 residues. V was trimmed by 5 bases and J by 0 bases, leaving 13 bases between them. Germline values: CDR1 SEHNR, CDR2 FQNEAQ (reference sequence). Here the CDR3 DNA reads TGTGCCAGCAGCAAAAAGGGGGGTTTGAACACTGAAGCTTTCTTT. Protein sequence: CASSKKGGLNTEAFF.

The chain has TRBV10-3 and TRBJ2-3; 11 positions match TRBD1. V shed 0 bases, J shed 1 base, and the junction held 6 bases outside the gene matches. Germline values: CDR1 ENHRY, CDR2 SYGVKD. There are 18 residues in the CDR3. CDR3 sequence reads: CAISESTPDRGRTDTQYF. The CDR3 DNA reads TGTGCCATCAGTGAGTCGACTCCGGACAGGGGGCGCACAGATACGCAGTATTTT.